A selection of T cell receptor beta chains follows, all from one sample in a study of blood T cell repertoires in COVID-19. The protocol was immunoSEQ multiplex PCR, while the TCRdb copy is restricted to in-frame clones and leaves out a portion. The sample includes 150,000 to 200,000 clones, about 88% seen only once; the top ten take roughly 0.95%. The sequenced sample consisted of peripheral blood. These receptors were obtained from a man younger than 35 with acute or convalescent COVID-19. Both conserved end residues are part of each CDR3. The D gene is left open where the match is weak. Part of the rows lack a size; the others show once, few, many or a class for expanded clones.

>-|TRBV6-5|-|TRBJ2-3
TGTGCCAGCAGTTTGGACAGAAGCACAGATACGCAGTATTTT
CASSLDRSTDTQYF
>-|TRBV5-6|-|TRBJ2-1
TGTGCCAGCAGCTTTGCCGGGGGGCTATACAATGAGCAGTTCTTC
CASSFAGGLYNEQFF
>-|TRBV19|-|TRBJ1-3
TGTGCCAGTAGTGGAGGGGCTTTCGGAAACACCATATATTTT
CASSGGAFGNTIYF
>TRBD1|TRBV7-9|few|TRBJ2-3
TGTGCCAGCAGCTCCCGCCGGACAGGGGCTCAGCGGGGCACAGATACGCAGTATTTT
CASSSRRTGAQRGTDTQYF
>-|TRBV5-1|-|TRBJ1-3
TGCGCCAGCAGCTTGGTGGGGGGGAGTGGAAACACCATATATTTT
CASSLVGGSGNTIYF
>-|TRBV5-1|once|TRBJ2-7
TGCGCCAGCAGCTTGCGCTCAGGCTTGTCCTACGAGCAGTACTTC
CASSLRSGLSYEQYF
>-|TRBV15|-|TRBJ1-5
TGTGCCACCAGCAGTGACAGGAAAAGGAGCAATCAGCCCCAGCATTTT
CATSSDRKRSNQPQHF
>TRBD1|TRBV7-9|-|TRBJ1-1
TGTGCCAGCAGCTCCGGGACAGGGGGGAACACTGAAGCTTTCTTT
CASSSGTGGNTEAFF
>-|TRBV10-3|-|TRBJ2-7
TGTGCCATCAGTGAGTCGAAGGGGGCCTACGAGCAGTACTTC
CAISESKGAYEQYF
>TRBD1|TRBV10-2|-|TRBJ1-1
TGCGCAGCTATCGGGACAGGGGGCAAAGGGGGCTTT
CAAIGTGGKGGF
>-|TRBV30|-|TRBJ1-6
TGTGCCTGGAGTCTCCGGGATAATTCACCCCTCCACTTT
CAWSLRDNSPLHF
>-|TRBV2|few|TRBJ2-7
TGTGCCAGCAACGGACACCCTGCCTACGAGCAGTACTTC
CASNGHPAYEQYF
>TRBD2|TRBV2|-|TRBJ2-5
TGTGCCAGCAGTGAACAACTAGCGGCCCAAGAGACCCAGTACTTC
CASSEQLAAQETQYF
>TRBD1|TRBV18|few|TRBJ2-5
TGTGCCAGCTCACCGGGACAGCAAGAGACCCAGTACTTC
CASSPGQQETQYF
>-|TRBV18|-|TRBJ2-1
TGTGCCAGCTCACCACCGCCGGGGTACAATGAGCAGTTCTTC
CASSPPPGYNEQFF
>-|TRBV7-2|-|TRBJ1-2
TGTGCCAGCAGCTTAGGGCTCGCTAACTATGGCTACACCTTC
CASSLGLANYGYTF
>-|TRBV28|-|TRBJ2-2
TGTGCCAGCAGAGGGACATCCGGTCGGTCCGGGGAGCTGTTTTTT
CASRGTSGRSGELFF
>TRBD2|TRBV7-3|-|TRBJ2-2
TGTGCCAGCAGCCCCCAGCCTCTAGCGGGGGGGATCACCGGGGAGCTGTTTTTT
CASSPQPLAGGITGELFF
>-|TRBV6-5|few|TRBJ1-6
TGTGCCAGCAGGGAGAGGTCGCAGGGTTATTCACCCCTCCACTTT
CASRERSQGYSPLHF
>-|TRBV5-1|-|TRBJ1-1
TGCGCCAGCAGCTTGTACGGGGAGAACACTGAAGCTTTCTTT
CASSLYGENTEAFF
>TRBD1|TRBV5-6|-|TRBJ1-5
TGTGCCAGCAGCTCGGACAGGGGGCCGAATCAGCCCCAGCATTTT
CASSSDRGPNQPQHF
>-|TRBV19|-|TRBJ1-5
TGTGCCAGTAGTATGAAGGCAGGGGGCAATCAGCCCCAGCATTTT
CASSMKAGGNQPQHF
>-|TRBV6-5|-|TRBJ2-3
TGTGCCAGCAGGTCAACAGGGCGCACAGATACGCAGTATTTT
CASRSTGRTDTQYF
>-|TRBV18|few|TRBJ1-4
TGTGCCAGCTCGGACAGCGCCAGGTCTGAAAAACTGTTTTTT
CASSDSARSEKLFF
>TRBD1|TRBV19|-|TRBJ1-2
TGTGCCAGTAGTATCCTTGGGACAGGGATAGGGGGCTACACCTTC
CASSILGTGIGGYTF
>-|TRBV19|once|TRBJ1-6
TGTGCCAGTAGTCAGGGGAGATATAATTCACCCCTCCACTTT
CASSQGRYNSPLHF